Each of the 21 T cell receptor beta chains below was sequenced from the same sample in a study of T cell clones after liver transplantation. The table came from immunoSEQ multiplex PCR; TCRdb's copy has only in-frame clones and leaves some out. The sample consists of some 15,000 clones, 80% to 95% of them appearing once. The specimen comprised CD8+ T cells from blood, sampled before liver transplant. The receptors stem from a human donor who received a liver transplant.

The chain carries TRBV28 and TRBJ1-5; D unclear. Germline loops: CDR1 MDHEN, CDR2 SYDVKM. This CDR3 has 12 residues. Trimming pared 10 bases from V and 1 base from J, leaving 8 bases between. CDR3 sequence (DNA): TGTGCCAACCGTCAGAGCAATCAGCCCCAGCATTTT. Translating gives CANRQSNQPQHF.

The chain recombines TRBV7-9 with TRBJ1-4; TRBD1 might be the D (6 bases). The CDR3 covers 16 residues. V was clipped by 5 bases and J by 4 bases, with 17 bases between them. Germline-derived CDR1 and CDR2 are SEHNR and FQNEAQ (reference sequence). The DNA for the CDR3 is TGTGCCAGCAGCAAACGGAGGGGGGGCCATAATGAAAAACTGTTTTTT. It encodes CASSKRRGGHNEKLFF.

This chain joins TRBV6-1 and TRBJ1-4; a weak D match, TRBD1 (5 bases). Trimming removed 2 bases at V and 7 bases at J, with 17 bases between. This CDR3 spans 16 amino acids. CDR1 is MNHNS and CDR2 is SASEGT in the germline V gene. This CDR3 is CASSELGEEIFEKLFF. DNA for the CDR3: TGTGCCAGCAGTGAATTGGGGGAAGAGATTTTTGAAAAACTGTTTTTT.

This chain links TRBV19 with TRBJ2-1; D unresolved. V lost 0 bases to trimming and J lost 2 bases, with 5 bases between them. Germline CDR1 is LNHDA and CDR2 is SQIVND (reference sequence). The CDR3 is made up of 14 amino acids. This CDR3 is CASSIEGTYNEQFF. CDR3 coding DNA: TGTGCCAGTAGTATAGAGGGGACCTACAATGAGCAGTTCTTC. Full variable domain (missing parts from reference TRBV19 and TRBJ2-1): DGGITQSPKYLFRKEGQNVTLSCEQNLNHDAMYWYRQDPGQGLRLIYYSQIVNDFQKGDIAEGYSVSREKKESFPLTVTSAQKNPTAFYLCASSIEGTYNEQFFGPGTRLTVL.

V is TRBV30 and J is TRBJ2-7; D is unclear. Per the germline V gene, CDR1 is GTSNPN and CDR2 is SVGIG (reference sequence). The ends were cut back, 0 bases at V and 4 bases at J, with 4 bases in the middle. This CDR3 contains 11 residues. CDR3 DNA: TGTGCCTGGAGTGTAAGGTACGAGCAGTACTTC. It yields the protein CAWSVRYEQYF.

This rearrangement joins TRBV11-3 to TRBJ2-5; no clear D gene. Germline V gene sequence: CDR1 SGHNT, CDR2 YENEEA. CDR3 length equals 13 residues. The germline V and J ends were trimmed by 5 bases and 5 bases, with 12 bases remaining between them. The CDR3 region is CASSPRWVETQYF. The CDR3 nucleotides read TGTGCCAGCAGCCCACGGTGGGTGGAGACCCAGTACTTC.

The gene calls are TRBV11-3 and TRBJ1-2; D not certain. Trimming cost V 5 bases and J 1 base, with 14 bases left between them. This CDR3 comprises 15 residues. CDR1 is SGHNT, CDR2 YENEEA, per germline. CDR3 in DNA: TGTGCCAGCAGCCACTCACCGGGAGTTAACTATGGCTACACCTTC. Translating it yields CASSHSPGVNYGYTF.

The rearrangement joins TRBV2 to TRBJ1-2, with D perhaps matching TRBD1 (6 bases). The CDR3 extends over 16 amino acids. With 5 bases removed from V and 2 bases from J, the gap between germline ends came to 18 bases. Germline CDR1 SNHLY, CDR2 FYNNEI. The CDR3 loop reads CASSRPPGQTNYGYTF. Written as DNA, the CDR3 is TGTGCCAGCAGTCGCCCCCCAGGACAGACGAACTATGGCTACACCTTC.

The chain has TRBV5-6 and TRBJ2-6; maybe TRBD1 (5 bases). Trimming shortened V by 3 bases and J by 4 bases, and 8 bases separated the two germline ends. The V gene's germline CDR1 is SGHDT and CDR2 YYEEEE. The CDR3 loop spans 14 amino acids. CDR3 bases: TGTGCCAGCAGCTCAGGGTGGGGGGCCAACGTCCTGACTTTC. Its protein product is CASSSGWGANVLTF.

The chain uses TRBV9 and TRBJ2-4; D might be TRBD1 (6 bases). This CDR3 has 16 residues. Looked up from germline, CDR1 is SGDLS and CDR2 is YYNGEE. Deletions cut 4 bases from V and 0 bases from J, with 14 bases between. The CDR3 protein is CASSLSLGGAKNIQYF. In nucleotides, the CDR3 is TGTGCCAGCAGCCTCAGCTTAGGGGGAGCCAAAAACATTCAGTACTTC.

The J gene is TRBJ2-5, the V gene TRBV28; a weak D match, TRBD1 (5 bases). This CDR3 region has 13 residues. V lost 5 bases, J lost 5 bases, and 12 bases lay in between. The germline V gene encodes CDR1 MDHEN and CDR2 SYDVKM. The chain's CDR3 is CASSATGWETQYF. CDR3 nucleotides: TGTGCCAGCAGTGCTACAGGATGGGAGACCCAGTACTTC.

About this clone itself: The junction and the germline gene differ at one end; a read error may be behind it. The CDR3 protein is CASSQAWGLRPYGYTF. For the CDR3, the DNA is TGTGCCAGCAGTCAAGCGTGGGGGTTACGTCCCTATGGCTACACCTTC. V and J are TRBV14 and TRBJ1-2; tentative D call: TRBD1 (5 bases). This CDR3 is built from 16 residues. The V gene's germline CDR1 is SGHDN and CDR2 FVKESK.

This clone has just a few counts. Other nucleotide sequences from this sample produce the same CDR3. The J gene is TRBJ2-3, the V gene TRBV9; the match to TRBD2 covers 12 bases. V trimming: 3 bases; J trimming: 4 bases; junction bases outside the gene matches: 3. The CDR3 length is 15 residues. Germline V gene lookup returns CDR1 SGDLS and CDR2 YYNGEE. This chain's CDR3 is CASSASGRGADTQYF. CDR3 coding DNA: TGTGCCAGCAGCGCTAGCGGGAGGGGAGCAGATACGCAGTATTTT.

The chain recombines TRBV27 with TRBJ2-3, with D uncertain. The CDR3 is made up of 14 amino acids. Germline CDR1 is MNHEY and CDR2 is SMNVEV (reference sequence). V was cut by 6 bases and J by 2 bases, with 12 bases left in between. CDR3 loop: CASSLLPDTDTQYF. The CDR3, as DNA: TGTGCCAGCAGCCTCCTACCCGACACAGATACGCAGTATTTT.

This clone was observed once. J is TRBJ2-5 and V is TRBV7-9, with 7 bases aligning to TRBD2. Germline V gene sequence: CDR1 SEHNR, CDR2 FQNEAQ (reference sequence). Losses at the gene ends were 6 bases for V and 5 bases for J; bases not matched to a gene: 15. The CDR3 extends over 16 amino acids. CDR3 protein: CASSSPWGGSVETQYF. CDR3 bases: TGTGCCAGCAGTTCCCCCTGGGGAGGGAGCGTTGAGACCCAGTACTTC.

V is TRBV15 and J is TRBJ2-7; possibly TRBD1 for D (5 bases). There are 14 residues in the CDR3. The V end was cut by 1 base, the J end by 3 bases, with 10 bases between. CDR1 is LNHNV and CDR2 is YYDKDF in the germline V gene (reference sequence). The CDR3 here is CATSRAGAVYEQYF. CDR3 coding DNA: TGTGCCACCAGCAGAGCTGGGGCCGTCTACGAGCAGTACTTC. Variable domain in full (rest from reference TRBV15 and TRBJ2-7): DAMVIQNPRYQVTQFGKPVTLSCSQTLNHNVMYWYQQKSSQAPKLLFHYYDKDFNNEADTPDNFQSRRPNTSFCFLDIRSPGLGDTAMYLCATSRAGAVYEQYFGPGTRLTVT.

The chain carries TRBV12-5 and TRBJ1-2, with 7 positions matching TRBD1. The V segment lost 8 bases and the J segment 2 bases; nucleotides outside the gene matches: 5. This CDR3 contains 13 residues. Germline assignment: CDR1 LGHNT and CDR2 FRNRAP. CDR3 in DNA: TGTGCTAGTTCGGACAGGCGGAACTATGGCTACACCTTC. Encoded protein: CASSDRRNYGYTF.

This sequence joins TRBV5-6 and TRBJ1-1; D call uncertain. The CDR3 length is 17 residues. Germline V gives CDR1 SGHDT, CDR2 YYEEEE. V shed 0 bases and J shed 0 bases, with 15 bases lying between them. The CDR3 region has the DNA TGTGCCAGCAGCTTGGGACCTGACTGGGGTATGAACACTGAAGCTTTCTTT. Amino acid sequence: CASSLGPDWGMNTEAFF.

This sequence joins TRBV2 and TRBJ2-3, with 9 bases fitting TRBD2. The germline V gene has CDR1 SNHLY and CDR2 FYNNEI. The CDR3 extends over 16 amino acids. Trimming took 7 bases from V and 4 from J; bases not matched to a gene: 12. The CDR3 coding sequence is TGTGCCAGCACCGAGGGGCGGGAGGGCCTTGCAGATACGCAGTATTTT. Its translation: CASTEGREGLADTQYF.

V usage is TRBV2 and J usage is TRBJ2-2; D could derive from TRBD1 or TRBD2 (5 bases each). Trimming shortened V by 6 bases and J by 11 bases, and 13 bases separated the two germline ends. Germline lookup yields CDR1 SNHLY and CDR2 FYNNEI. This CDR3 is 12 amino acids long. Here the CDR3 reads CASRTGTLELFF. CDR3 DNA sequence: TGTGCCAGCAGGACCGGGACCCTAGAGCTGTTTTTT.

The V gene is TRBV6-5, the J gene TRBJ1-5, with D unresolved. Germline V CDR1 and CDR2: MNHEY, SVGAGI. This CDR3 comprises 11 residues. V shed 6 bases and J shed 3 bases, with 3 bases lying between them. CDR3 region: CASRDNQPQHF. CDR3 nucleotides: TGTGCCAGCAGGGACAATCAGCCCCAGCATTTT.